This T cell receptor (beta chain) was documented in a study of regulatory T cells in long-lasting Graves disease. This clonotype was counted a few times. Investigators prepared the TCR beta libraries by applying iRepertoire HTBI primers and Arm-PCR of CDR3 regions. TCRdb reanalysed the multiplex PCR reads using MiXCR and keeps one entry per CDR3 protein. The data contain over 450,000 distinct CDR3 sequences, approximately 21% of them seen just once; the ten biggest clones take up 6.5% to 9%. Time point: persistent/refractory GD, antithyroid drugs over 5 years with positive TRAb. Following extraction of RNA from PBMCs, that RNA was used to make the TCR library. Germline CDR1 is LNHDA and CDR2 is SQIVND (reference sequence). The CDR3 runs 14 residues. The V gene lost 5 bases and the J gene lost 4 bases, with 15 bases spanning the gap.

The V call is TRBV19, the J call TRBJ2-7, with D possibly matching TRBD2 (6 bases). The specimen comprised peripheral blood mononuclear cells (PBMCs), sampled when the disease was refractory, from a patient treated with antithyroid drugs. The receptor was derived from a female donor with Graves disease. The CDR3 sequence is CASSGTGAVYEQYF. The CDR3 DNA is TGTGCCAGTAGTGGGACGGGAGCCGTTTACGAGCAGTACTTC.